This T cell receptor beta chain is drawn from a study of blood T cell repertoires in COVID-19. Study-wide context: Spain, Italy and the United States supplied samples that represented acute and convalescent COVID-19. The analysed material was cDNA or gDNA that came from T cells, B-cell-depleted T cells, or PBMCs.

As originally analysed: Amplification of reference gene primers was used by the study to estimate nucleated cell counts. Clones were sequenced by immunoSEQ multiplex PCR, and TCRdb holds only the in-frame ones, with some missing. V and J calls and clone size are as listed in that table; D and trimming were resolved from the DNA. The table records approximately 140,000 clones, roughly 86% of them present only once. This receptor was taken from a man in his forties or fifties with active or convalescent COVID-19. Sequenced material: peripheral blood.

The chain's CDR3 is CASRASDRMNTEAFF. The CDR3 bases are TGTGCAAGTCGCGCCTCGGACAGAATGAACACTGAAGCTTTCTTT. The chain couples TRBV12-2 to TRBJ1-1; the table's D call TRBD1 went unverified against the DNA. TRBV12-2 is an annotated pseudogene. The CDR3 sequence is 15 residues long.